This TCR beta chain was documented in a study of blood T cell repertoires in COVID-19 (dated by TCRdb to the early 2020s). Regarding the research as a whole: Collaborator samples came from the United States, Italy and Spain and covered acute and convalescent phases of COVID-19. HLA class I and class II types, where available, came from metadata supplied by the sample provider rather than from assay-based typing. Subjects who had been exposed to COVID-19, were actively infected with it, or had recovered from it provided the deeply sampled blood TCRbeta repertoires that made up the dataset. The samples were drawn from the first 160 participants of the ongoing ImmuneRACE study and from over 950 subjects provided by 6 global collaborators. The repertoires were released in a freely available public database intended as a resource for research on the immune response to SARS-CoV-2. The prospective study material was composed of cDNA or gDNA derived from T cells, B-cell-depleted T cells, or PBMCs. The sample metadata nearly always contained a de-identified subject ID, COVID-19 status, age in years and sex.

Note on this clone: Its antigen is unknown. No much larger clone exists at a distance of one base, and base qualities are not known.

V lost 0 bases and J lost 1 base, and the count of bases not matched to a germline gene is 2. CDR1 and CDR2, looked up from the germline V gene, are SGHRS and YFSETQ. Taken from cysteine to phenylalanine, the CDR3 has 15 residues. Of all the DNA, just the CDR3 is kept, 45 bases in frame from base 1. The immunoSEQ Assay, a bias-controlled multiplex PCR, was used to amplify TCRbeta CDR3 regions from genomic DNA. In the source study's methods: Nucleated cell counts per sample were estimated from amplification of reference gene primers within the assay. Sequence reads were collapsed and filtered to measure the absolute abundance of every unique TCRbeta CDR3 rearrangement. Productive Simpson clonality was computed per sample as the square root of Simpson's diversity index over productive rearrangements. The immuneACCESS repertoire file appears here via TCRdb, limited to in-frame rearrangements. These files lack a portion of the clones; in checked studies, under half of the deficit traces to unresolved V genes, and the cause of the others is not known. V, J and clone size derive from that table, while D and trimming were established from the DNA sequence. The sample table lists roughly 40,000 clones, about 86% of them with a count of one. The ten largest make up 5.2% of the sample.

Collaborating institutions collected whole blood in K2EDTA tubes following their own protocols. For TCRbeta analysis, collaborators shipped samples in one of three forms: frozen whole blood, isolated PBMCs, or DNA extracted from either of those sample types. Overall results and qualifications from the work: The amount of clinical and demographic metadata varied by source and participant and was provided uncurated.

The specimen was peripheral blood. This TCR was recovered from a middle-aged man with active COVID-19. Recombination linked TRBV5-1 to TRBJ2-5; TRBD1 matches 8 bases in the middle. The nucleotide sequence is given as TGCGCCAGCAGCTTGGGACAGGGGATCCAAGAGACCCAGTACTTC. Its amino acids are CASSLGQGIQETQYF.